This paragraph covers one TCR beta chain sequence. These data originate in a study of T cell changes during pregnancy in multiple sclerosis. The repertoire was sequenced with immunoSEQ multiplex PCR; TCRdb's copy has only in-frame clones and lacks some. The data show tens of thousands of clones, roughly 93% seen once. The sequencing used peripheral blood, collected in the first trimester of pregnancy. This sequence was found in a female donor with multiple sclerosis, enrolled in a pregnancy study.

CDR3 residues: CASWVAGQGNQPQHF. CDR3 DNA: TGTGCCAGTTGGGTAGCGGGCCAGGGCAATCAGCCCCAGCATTTT. This chain joins TRBV28 and TRBJ1-5; D remains ambiguous. The germline CDR1 and CDR2 sequences are MDHEN and SYDVKM. Trimming stripped 9 bases from V and 2 bases from J, with 17 bases between. The CDR3 covers 15 residues.